Listed below are T cell receptor beta chains from one sample, sequenced in a study of radiation and T cells in renal cell carcinoma. Sequencing was performed with immunoSEQ multiplex PCR; in TCRdb, only in-frame clones are kept and a portion is missing. The sample yields 50,000 to 70,000 clones, approximately 80% seen once. The material sequenced was blood, taken from a patient whose treatment included radiotherapy and nephrectomy. The receptors come from a man aged 60 to 69 with renal cell carcinoma. Both conserved end residues are part of each CDR3. A D gene is named only where the DNA matches it firmly. Some rows mark clone size as missing; the rest say once, few, many or name a class of expanded clone.

clone_size	v_call	j_call	d_call	cdr3_aa	cdr3_nt
.	TRBV5-8	TRBJ2-7	TRBD1	CASSLKGAQSYEQYF	TGTGCCAGCAGCTTGAAGGGGGCCCAATCCTACGAGCAGTACTTC
.	TRBV20-1	TRBJ2-1	.	CSARDGEQFF	TGCAGTGCTAGAGATGGTGAGCAGTTCTTC
.	TRBV19	TRBJ1-3	.	CASRGSSGNTIYF	TGTGCCAGTCGGGGGTCCTCTGGAAACACCATATATTTT
.	TRBV12-5	TRBJ2-3	.	CASGFRLVGGTDTQYF	TGTGCTAGTGGTTTCCGGCTAGTGGGGGGTACAGATACGCAGTATTTT
.	TRBV18	TRBJ1-5	TRBD1	CASSRQGKHQPQHF	TGTGCCAGCTCACGACAGGGGAAGCACCAGCCCCAGCATTTT
.	TRBV5-4	TRBJ2-1	TRBD1	CASSLEQGTYNEQFF	TGTGCCAGCAGCTTGGAACAGGGGACCTACAATGAGCAGTTCTTC
.	TRBV5-1	TRBJ1-1	.	CASSLAGGDTEAFF	TGCGCCAGCAGCTTGGCCGGGGGCGACACTGAAGCTTTCTTT
.	TRBV7-8	TRBJ2-7	TRBD2	CASSLEASGGPLRNEQYF	TGTGCCAGCAGCTTAGAGGCTAGCGGGGGGCCTCTCCGCAACGAGCAGTACTTC
.	TRBV11-3	TRBJ2-5	TRBD1	CASSGDRGETQYF	TGTGCCAGCAGTGGGGACAGGGGTGAGACCCAGTACTTC
.	TRBV13	TRBJ1-2	.	CASSPDSHDYGYTF	TGTGCCAGCAGCCCGGACAGTCACGACTATGGCTACACCTTC
few	TRBV5-1	TRBJ2-2	.	CASRMGLDTGELFF	TGCGCCAGCAGAATGGGCCTGGACACCGGGGAGCTGTTTTTT
once	TRBV6-1	TRBJ2-7	.	CASSLEYYEQYF	TGTGCCAGCAGTCTAGAGTACTACGAGCAGTACTTC
.	TRBV18	TRBJ1-1	TRBD1	CASSAGTGGVHTEAFF	TGTGCCAGCTCGGCCGGGACAGGGGGCGTCCACACTGAAGCTTTCTTT
few	TRBV10-3	TRBJ2-3	TRBD2	CAIRGLAETSDTQYF	TGTGCCATCAGGGGCCTAGCGGAGACGTCAGATACGCAGTATTTT
.	TRBV15	TRBJ2-6	.	CATSRDIRTGEVMSGANVLTF	TGTGCCACCAGCAGAGATATTCGAACAGGGGAGGTTATGTCTGGGGCCAACGTCCTGACTTTC
once	TRBV5-1	TRBJ2-5	.	CASSGREGETQYF	TGCGCCAGCAGCGGCAGGGAAGGGGAGACCCAGTACTTC
.	TRBV27	TRBJ2-3	TRBD2	CASTVAGEPDTQYF	TGTGCCAGCACGGTAGCGGGAGAGCCAGATACGCAGTATTTT
.	TRBV29-1	TRBJ2-2	TRBD2	CSVAGRLAGGLGAGELFF	TGCAGCGTTGCGGGTCGACTAGCGGGAGGGCTGGGTGCCGGGGAGCTGTTTTTT
.	TRBV7-6	TRBJ2-5	.	CASSPVPAGETQYF	TGTGCCAGCAGCCCCGTCCCAGCCGGAGAGACCCAGTACTTC
.	TRBV11-2	TRBJ1-4	TRBD1	CASSLEAGGNEKLFF	TGTGCCAGCAGCTTAGAGGCAGGGGGCAATGAAAAACTGTTTTTT
.	TRBV11-3	TRBJ2-3	TRBD2	CASSPPTSGIAATQYF	TGTGCCAGCAGCCCCCCGACTAGCGGGATCGCAGCTACGCAGTATTTT
.	TRBV6-1	TRBJ2-7	.	CASSEGWGSFGEQYF	TGTGCCAGCAGTGAGGGTTGGGGCTCCTTTGGGGAGCAATACTTC
.	TRBV19	TRBJ1-2	.	CASSTGPYGYTF	TGTGCCAGTAGTACCGGACCCTATGGCTACACCTTC
.	TRBV2	TRBJ2-3	TRBD1	CASSVRDSSTDTQYF	TGTGCCAGCAGCGTCCGGGACAGTAGCACAGATACGCAGTATTTT
.	TRBV6-1	TRBJ1-6	.	CASSEGLQGRRYSPLHF	TGTGCCAGCAGTGAAGGACTTCAGGGGAGAAGGTACTCACCCCTCCACTTT
.	TRBV7-2	TRBJ2-4	.	CASSLLGSRAIQYF	TGTGCCAGCAGCCTCTTGGGGTCAAGGGCAATTCAGTACTTC
few	TRBV15	TRBJ2-5	TRBD1	CATSDGTVETQYF	TGTGCCACCAGCGACGGGACAGTAGAGACCCAGTACTTC
.	TRBV6-5	TRBJ1-2	.	CASSPGLRGYGYTF	TGTGCCAGCAGTCCGGGCTTACGGGGCTATGGCTACACCTTC
once	TRBV6-1	TRBJ1-3	.	CASSETSNTIYF	TGTGCCAGCAGTGAAACCAGCAACACCATATATTTT
.	TRBV4-1	TRBJ2-3	.	CASSHSGYGTDTQYF	TGCGCCAGCAGTCACAGTGGTTACGGGACAGATACGCAGTATTTT